The text below deals with one TCR beta chain. The data are from a study of blood T cell repertoires in COVID-19. Background on the study: Some COVID-19 samples were acute and others convalescent; all came from the United States, Italy and Spain. Sample material is recorded as cDNA or gDNA derived from T cells, B-cell-depleted T cells, or PBMCs.

Source study methods: From reference gene primer amplification, estimates of nucleated cell counts were derived. Generated by immunoSEQ multiplex PCR, the TCRdb table keeps only in-frame clones and is missing some. V, J and clone size were drawn from that table, and D and trimming were deduced from the DNA. The sample lists about 230,000 clones, approximately 90% seen once, with more than 9% in the top ten. Seattle patient enrollment occurred during active infection, with longitudinal follow-up thereafter. The ends were cut back, 5 bases at V and 10 bases at J, with 15 bases in the middle. This CDR3 region has 13 residues. Germline CDR1 and CDR2: LGHDT and YNNKEL (reference sequence).

The chain is built from TRBV3-1 (or the pseudogene TRBV3-2) and TRBJ2-1, with D perhaps TRBD2 (6 bases). The TCR comes from a man in his forties or fifties with COVID-19, enrolled during active disease. Sequencing used peripheral blood. The CDR3 spells CASSTGPRGEQFF. The CDR3 DNA is TGTGCCAGCAGCACCGGGCCTCGGGGGGAGCAGTTCTTC.